This T cell receptor beta chain was recorded in a study of identical twins (dated by TCRdb to the mid-2010s). General notes on the study: To test whether fetal clonotypes persist, the study used deep sequencing on TCR alpha and beta repertoires from monozygotic twins, unrelated adults of various ages, and cord blood. Replicate twin experiments were performed at different times using different library preparation protocols to rule out contamination.

The investigation overall reported the following: Because the same donors could not be followed over many years, conclusions were based on cross-sectional statistical analysis. In monozygotic twins, recombination models systematically underestimated out-of-frame TCR alpha sharing, but the models matched the sharing seen between unrelated individuals. The excess sharing between twins in beta out-of-frame sequences was weaker because fewer shared sequences reduced the signal-to-noise ratio. Compared with coincidental sharing between unrelated individuals, an excess of low generation-probability sequences was observed among out-of-frame TCR alpha sequences shared between twins. Fewer insertions were carried by abundant cord blood beta clonotypes; a weaker similar trend was observed in young adult naive repertoires, while no such trend was observed in memory repertoires. Invariant T cells such as MAIT and iNKT could partly confound zero-insertion analyses, although diverse VJ usage argued against such confounding for most clonotypes.

The protocol used for the library was 5' RACE. Data came from an Illumina HiSeq 2000. Template switching introduced a universal primer binding site; the final cDNA contained a unique molecular identifier, enabling accurate counting of TCR cDNA molecules. Specific primers in the conserved constant-segment region were used to synthesize first-strand cDNA for TCR alpha and beta chains. Each cDNA library was double barcoded, with a SMART-Mk sample barcode plus Illumina barcodes, to control for contamination. TruSeq adapter sequences and Illumina sample barcodes were added in two successive PCR steps. TCR alpha and beta cDNA libraries were sequenced on the Illumina HiSeq platform with custom primers. The authors' analysis ran thus. Unique molecular identifiers were extracted from raw reads with MiGEC, and CDR3 positions were determined with MiXCR. For each individual, recombination models were inferred using an EM algorithm with the repgenHMM and IGoR tools. The tcR package in R was used for shared clonotype analysis, with sharing normalized by the product of cloneset sizes. To study raw recombination without the effects of thymic and clonal selection, out-of-frame nonproductive sequences were analyzed. The public reads were reanalyzed by TCRdb: fastp trimming at Q25, MiXCR alignment, in-frame beta chains only. CDR3 protein sequences are deduplicated, and each keeps its most common genes and DNA. None of the V and J calls come from the authors' own analysis; TCRdb made them. A total of hundreds of thousands of distinct CDR3 sequences appear in this sample, roughly 12% of them only once. The top ten hold around 6.9% of the sample.

In the case of this clonotype: The antigen it binds to is not known. The sample holds no much larger clone one base away, and base qualities are not on file.

V and J are truncated by 1 base and 0 bases respectively, leaving an intervening sequence of 7 bases. The cysteine opens and the phenylalanine closes a CDR3 of 15 amino acids. The kept DNA is CDR3 alone, 45 bases in frame from the first base. Based on the germline V gene, the CDR1 and CDR2 sequences are SNHLY and FYNNEI. Only healthy Caucasian donors were included. Three pairs of female monozygotic twins, all aged roughly 18 to 30 years, were included in the twin cohort. CD4+ and CD8+ T cell populations were isolated with positive isolation kits from Invitrogen. The sample was also linked to a second study, of yellow fever vaccine responses in identical twins. As the second publication notes: The T cell response to vaccination in identical twins was reported by the authors to appear partly convergent and partly personalized. In identical twins, the study followed T cell clones that responded to the vaccine with precision.

This sequence uses TRBV2 and TRBJ2-1, with the D segment identity uncertain. This sequence was found in a young woman in good health. Sequencing was carried out using CD8+ T cells sorted from blood. The CDR3 protein is CASSEGSYSYNEQFF. The sequence in DNA is TGTGCCAGCAGTGAAGGCAGCTACTCCTACAATGAGCAGTTCTTC. The entire variable domain, with the stretches around the CDR3 drawn from the reference TRBV2 and TRBJ2-1 proteins, is EPEVTQTPSHQVTQMGQEVILRCVPISNHLYFYWYRQILGQKVEFLVSFYNNEISEKSEIFDDQFSVERPDGSNFTLKIRSTKLEDSAMYFCASSEGSYSYNEQFFGPGTRLTVL.